Following are 13 T cell receptor beta chains from one sample sequenced in a study of blood T cells in healthy people across ages. A J-beta primer mix and a sample-barcoded 5' primer were used in a second PCR of about 7 to 12 cycles. From the 5' RACE reads, TCRdb called clonotypes with MiXCR, one entry per CDR3 protein. The table includes 550,000 to 800,000 distinct CDR3 sequences, about 30% detected once. Sequenced input: blood. These receptors were obtained from a woman over 75 in good health.

This clonotype was recorded many times. V and J are TRBV20-1 and TRBJ2-3, with 8 bases aligning to TRBD2. Trimming removed 3 bases from V and 2 bases from J; junction bases left unmatched: 10. CDR1 is DFQATT, CDR2 SNEGSKA, per germline (reference sequence). The CDR3 totals 16 residues. The chain's CDR3 is CSARSLGGGHTDTQYF. The CDR3, as DNA: TGCAGTGCTAGGTCCCTTGGCGGGGGGCACACAGATACGCAGTATTTT.

With respect to this clonotype: Germline and junction disagree at one end, which may indicate a read error. This rearrangement joins TRBV7-3 to TRBJ2-1, with 11 positions matching TRBD2. CDR3 length: 16 amino acids. Germline CDR1 is SGHTA and CDR2 is FQGTGA. The CDR3 here is CASSFRTSGRNNEQFF. DNA for the CDR3: TGTGCCAGCAGCTTTCGGACTAGCGGGCGTAACAATGAGCAGTTCTTT.

The J gene is TRBJ1-4, the V gene TRBV28; possibly TRBD1 for D (5 bases). The germline V gene encodes CDR1 MDHEN and CDR2 SYDVKM. Deletions cut 5 bases from V and 4 bases from J, with 14 bases between. The CDR3 totals 15 residues. The CDR3 DNA is TGTGCCAGCAGTCAAGGCGGGACTATTAATGAAAAACTGTTTTTT. As protein: CASSQGGTINEKLFF.

The chain uses TRBV7-8 and TRBJ2-5; 12 bases fit TRBD1. There are 16 residues in the CDR3. Germline V CDR1 and CDR2: SGHVS, FQNEAQ. V was pared by 6 bases and J by 4 bases, with 9 bases of the junction left unmatched. The CDR3 here is CASSLGTGGQGETQYF. For the CDR3, the DNA is TGTGCCAGCAGTCTCGGGACAGGGGGCCAGGGAGAGACCCAGTACTTC.

CDR3 DNA: TGTGCCAGCAGTTTGCAGGGCTCGGTTAGTGTTAGCAATCAGCCCCAGCATTTT. It yields the protein CASSLQGSVSVSNQPQHF. This chain uses TRBV12-3 or TRBV12-4 with TRBJ1-5; a possible D gene is TRBD1 (5 bases). The germline V and J ends were trimmed by 3 bases and 0 bases, with 18 bases remaining between them. The CDR3 has 18 amino acids.

This clonotype was seen repeatedly, ten times or more. CDR3 bases: TGTGCCTGGAGTGTACGGGGGCCGACTGAGCAGTTCTTC. Its translation: CAWSVRGPTEQFF. The chain uses TRBV30 and TRBJ2-1; D tentatively reads TRBD1 or TRBD2 (6 bases each). Trimming cost V 0 bases and J 9 bases, with 12 bases left between them. Germline V gene lookup returns CDR1 GTSNPN and CDR2 SVGIG (reference sequence). The CDR3 spans 13 residues.

This clonotype was counted many times. V gene TRBV15 combines with J gene TRBJ1-4, with D possibly being TRBD1 (5 bases). This CDR3 is built from 16 residues. Germline CDR1 is LNHNV and CDR2 is YYDKDF (reference sequence). V was trimmed by 0 bases and J by 10 bases, leaving 18 bases between them. CDR3 DNA: TGTGCCACCAGCAGAGAAAAAACGACAGTAATGAGAAAACTGTTTTTT. It yields the protein CATSREKTTVMRKLFF. The whole variable domain, filled in from reference TRBV15 and TRBJ1-4, reads DAMVIQNPRYQVTQFGKPVTLSCSQTLNHNVMYWYQQKSSQAPKLLFHYYDKDFNNEADTPDNFQSRRPNTSFCFLDIRSPGLGDTAMYLCATSREKTTVMRKLFFGSGTQLSVL.

Note on this clonotype: One end of the junction varies from germline; a read error may be responsible. This sequence joins TRBV7-9 and TRBJ2-6, with D possibly called TRBD1 or TRBD2 (7 bases each). Germline lookup yields CDR1 SEHNR and CDR2 FQNEAQ (reference sequence). The CDR3 runs 14 residues. The CDR3 reads CASSRPGGANVPTF. The CDR3 nucleotides read TGTGCCAGCAGCCGACCAGGGGGGGCCAACGTCCCGACTTTC.

The CDR3 region is CASSLDNRGGAEAFF. The CDR3 coding sequence is TGCGCCAGCAGCTTGGATAACAGGGGGGGGGCTGAAGCTTTCTTT. The rearrangement joins TRBV5-1 to TRBJ1-1; 8 positions agree with TRBD1. Germline assignment: CDR1 SGHRS and CDR2 YFSETQ. The CDR3 runs to 15 residues. V lost 0 bases and J lost 6; bases outside the gene matches: 7. The whole variable domain, remainder taken from reference TRBV5-1 and TRBJ1-1, is KAGVTQTPRYLIKTRGQQVTLSCSPISGHRSVSWYQQTPGQGLQFLFEYFSETQRNKGNFPGRFSGRQFSNSRSEMNVSTLELGDSALYLCASSLDNRGGAEAFFGQGTRLTVV.

J is TRBJ2-2 and V is TRBV5-1; unclear D gene. Germline CDR1 SGHRS, CDR2 YFSETQ. CDR3 length: 14 amino acids. With 6 bases removed from V and 6 bases from J, the gap between germline ends came to 15 bases. As DNA, the CDR3 is TGCGCCAGCAAGACCATCGCTGGGGCCGGGGAGCTGTTTTTT. Translation: CASKTIAGAGELFF.

With regard to this clonotype: Mismatch with germline at one junction end may stem from a read error. CDR3 bases: TGCAGTGCTAGGGACAGGGACACTGAAGCTTGCTTT. It yields the protein CSARDRDTEACF. J is TRBJ1-1 and V is TRBV20-1, with 8 bases aligning to TRBD1. This CDR3 contains 12 residues. Germline lookup yields CDR1 DFQATT and CDR2 SNEGSKA (reference sequence).

This clonotype was counted at least ten times. The genes are TRBV15 and TRBJ1-4; 10 positions agree with TRBD1. The CDR3 extends over 15 amino acids. In germline, CDR1 is LNHNV, CDR2 YYDKDF (reference sequence). J was trimmed by 7 bases and V by 5 bases; bases with no gene match: 7. CDR3 nucleotides: TGTGCCACCAGCGCCGCGGGACAGGGGATTGAAAAACTGTTTTTT. This sequence encodes CATSAAGQGIEKLFF.

This clonotype was detected ten times or more. CDR3: CASSLAYKGLDSPLHF. The CDR3 DNA reads TGTGCCAGCAGCTTAGCGTACAAGGGGTTGGATTCACCCCTCCACTTT. The V gene is TRBV7-2, the J gene TRBJ1-6, with D tentatively TRBD1 (5 bases). The CDR3 contains 16 residues. Per the germline V gene, CDR1 is SGHTA and CDR2 is FQGNSA. V was clipped by 0 bases and J by 8 bases, with 14 bases between them.